This T cell receptor beta chain was recovered during a study of T cells in Graves' hyperthyroidism and ophthalmopathy. There were TCR beta CDR3 regions amplified from RNA transcripts. First-round RT-PCR with HTBI primers amplified the TCR CDR3 region. TCRdb called the multiplex PCR reads again in MiXCR, with one record for every CDR3 protein. The table has a few hundred thousand distinct CDR3 sequences, 15% to 18% seen once. This clonotype was recorded a few times. Germline V gene lookup returns CDR1 KGHDR and CDR2 SFDVKD. The CDR3 spans 17 residues. V shed 0 bases and J 3 bases; nucleotides not matched to a gene: 5. Hyperthyroidism of Graves' type that showed no ophthalmopathy progression within 18 months was stable.

This sequence originates from a woman in her 30s with Graves' hyperthyroidism. The sample was blood. V is TRBV24-1 and J is TRBJ2-1, with 9 bases aligning to TRBD2. CDR3 sequence reads: CATSDLSSGKLYNEQFF. In DNA form, the CDR3 reads TGTGCCACCAGTGATTTGTCTAGCGGGAAACTCTACAATGAGCAGTTCTTC.